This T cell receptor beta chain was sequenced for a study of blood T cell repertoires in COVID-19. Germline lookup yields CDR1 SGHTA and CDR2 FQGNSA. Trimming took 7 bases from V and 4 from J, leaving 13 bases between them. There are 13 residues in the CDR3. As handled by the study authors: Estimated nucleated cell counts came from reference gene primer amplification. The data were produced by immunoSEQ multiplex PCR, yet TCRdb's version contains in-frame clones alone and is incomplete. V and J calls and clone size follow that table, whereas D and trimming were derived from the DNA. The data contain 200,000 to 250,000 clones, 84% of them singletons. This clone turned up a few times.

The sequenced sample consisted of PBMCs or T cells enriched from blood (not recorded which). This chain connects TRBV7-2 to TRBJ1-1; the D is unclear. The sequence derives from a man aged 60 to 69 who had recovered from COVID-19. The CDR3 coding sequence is TGTGCCAGCACCCAGACACGTCCCACTGAAGCTTTCTTT. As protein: CASTQTRPTEAFF.